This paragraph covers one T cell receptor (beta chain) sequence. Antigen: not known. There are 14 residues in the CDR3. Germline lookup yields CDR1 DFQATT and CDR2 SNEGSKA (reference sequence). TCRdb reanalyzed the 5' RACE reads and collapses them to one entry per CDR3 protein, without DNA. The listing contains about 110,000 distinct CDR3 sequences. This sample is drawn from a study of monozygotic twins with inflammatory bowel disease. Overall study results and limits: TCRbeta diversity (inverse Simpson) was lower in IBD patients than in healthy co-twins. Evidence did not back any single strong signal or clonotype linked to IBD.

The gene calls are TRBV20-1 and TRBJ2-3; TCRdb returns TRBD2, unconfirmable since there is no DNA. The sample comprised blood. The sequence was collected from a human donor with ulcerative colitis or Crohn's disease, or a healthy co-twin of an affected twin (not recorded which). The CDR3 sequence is CSVSGRKGTDTQYF.